These 5 T cell receptor beta chains share one sample of origin, sequenced in a study of cytomegalovirus exposure and HLA in healthy donors. A multiplex PCR was run with 60 Vbeta primers and 13 Jbeta primers. Some clones are missing from TCRdb's copy, which holds only in-frame ones; the method was immunoSEQ multiplex PCR. This sample's table reports 150,000 to 200,000 clones. Sequenced: PBMCs. Receptors originate from a woman aged 18-29 years in good health and CMV-seropositive.

The chain couples TRBV5-6 to TRBJ1-2; D not certain. Per the germline V gene, CDR1 is SGHDT and CDR2 is YYEEEE. The CDR3 consists of 14 residues. Trimming took 2 bases from V and 2 from J, leaving 10 bases between them. The CDR3 coding sequence is TGTGCCAGCAGCTTACGAGGATACAACTATGGCTACACCTTC. This encodes CASSLRGYNYGYTF.

The V and J genes are TRBV29-1 and TRBJ2-7, with D hard to call. Germline CDR1 is SQVTM and CDR2 is ANQGSEA. V lost 4 bases to trimming and J lost 1 base, with 11 bases between them. The CDR3 sequence is 13 residues long. Here the CDR3 reads CSVAPRLSYEQYF. CDR3 sequence (DNA): TGCAGCGTTGCCCCGAGGCTTTCCTACGAGCAGTACTTC.

The CDR3, as DNA: TGCGCCAGCAGTGGACGGGACTGGTCCTACGAGCAGTACTTC. Encoded protein: CASSGRDWSYEQYF. The chain joins TRBV10-2 to TRBJ2-5; maybe TRBD2 (6 bases). The end of the DNA aligns better with TRBJ2-7, so the J call may be wrong. This CDR3 contains 14 residues. CDR1 WSHSY and CDR2 SAAADI come from the germline V gene.

The rearrangement joins TRBV6-4 to TRBJ2-1, with 12 positions matching TRBD2. V lost 4 bases to trimming and J lost 8 bases; unmatched junction nucleotides: 6. Per the germline V gene, CDR1 is MRHNA and CDR2 is SNTAGT. CDR3 length equals 15 residues. The CDR3 protein is CASSVVLAGGDEQFF. The CDR3 DNA reads as TGTGCCAGCAGTGTAGTCCTAGCGGGAGGGGATGAGCAGTTCTTC.

The V and J genes are TRBV7-2 and TRBJ2-5, with D unclear. From germline, CDR1 is SGHTA and CDR2 FQGNSA. The CDR3 is 16 amino acids. Trimming removed 0 bases from V and 5 bases from J, with 16 bases in between. In nucleotides, the CDR3 is TGTGCCAGCAGCTTAGCTCCTCGAGGCGTCGAGGAGACCCAGTACTTC. As protein: CASSLAPRGVEETQYF.